This T cell receptor (beta chain) emerged from a study of PD-L1 blockade in urothelial cancer. Whole-study context: Males with urothelial cancer arising in the bladder constituted about 90% of the roughly 30 patients. Blood samples contained a median 141,255 T cells.

Notes on this clone: Its matching antigen is unknown.

Germline loops: CDR1 SGHTA, CDR2 FQGTGA. The CDR3 has 17 residues. Losses at the gene ends were 0 bases for V and 6 bases for J; bases not matched to a gene: 8. TCRdb's table, derived via immunoSEQ multiplex PCR, lists solely in-frame clones and lacks some. The table shows around 100,000 clones, with roughly 87% occurring only once. Noted time point: pretreatment peripheral blood. Each patient gave between 1 and 8 samples of peripheral blood mononuclear cells, which were collected pretreatment and during treatment. Study conclusions and caveats: Durable benefit accompanied greater 3-week expansion of tumor-associated blood clones.

This clonotype was obtained from a man aged 55 to 69 with urothelial cancer. Sequenced here: PBMCs, sampled around atezolizumab (anti-PD-L1) treatment. This rearrangement joins TRBV7-3 to TRBJ1-5, with 10 bases matching TRBD1. CDR3 sequence: CASSLTGQGRWGQPQHF. Written as DNA, the CDR3 is TGTGCCAGCAGCTTAACGGGACAGGGGCGGTGGGGTCAGCCCCAGCATTTT.